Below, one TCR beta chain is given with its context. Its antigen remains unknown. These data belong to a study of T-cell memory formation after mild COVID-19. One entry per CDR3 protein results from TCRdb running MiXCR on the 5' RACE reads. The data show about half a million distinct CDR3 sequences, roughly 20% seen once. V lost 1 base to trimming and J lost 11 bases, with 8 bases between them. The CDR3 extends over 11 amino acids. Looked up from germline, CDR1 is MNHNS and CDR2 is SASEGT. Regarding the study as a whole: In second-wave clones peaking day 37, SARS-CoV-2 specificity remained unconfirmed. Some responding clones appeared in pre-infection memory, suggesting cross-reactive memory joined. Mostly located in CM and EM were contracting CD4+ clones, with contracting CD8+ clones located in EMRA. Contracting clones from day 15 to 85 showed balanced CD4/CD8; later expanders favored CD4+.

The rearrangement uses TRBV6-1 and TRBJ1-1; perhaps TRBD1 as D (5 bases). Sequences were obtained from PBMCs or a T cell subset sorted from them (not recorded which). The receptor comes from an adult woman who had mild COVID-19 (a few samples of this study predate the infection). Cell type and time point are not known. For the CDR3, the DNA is TGTGCCAGCAGTGAAGGCAGACAGGCTTTCTTT. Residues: CASSEGRQAFF.